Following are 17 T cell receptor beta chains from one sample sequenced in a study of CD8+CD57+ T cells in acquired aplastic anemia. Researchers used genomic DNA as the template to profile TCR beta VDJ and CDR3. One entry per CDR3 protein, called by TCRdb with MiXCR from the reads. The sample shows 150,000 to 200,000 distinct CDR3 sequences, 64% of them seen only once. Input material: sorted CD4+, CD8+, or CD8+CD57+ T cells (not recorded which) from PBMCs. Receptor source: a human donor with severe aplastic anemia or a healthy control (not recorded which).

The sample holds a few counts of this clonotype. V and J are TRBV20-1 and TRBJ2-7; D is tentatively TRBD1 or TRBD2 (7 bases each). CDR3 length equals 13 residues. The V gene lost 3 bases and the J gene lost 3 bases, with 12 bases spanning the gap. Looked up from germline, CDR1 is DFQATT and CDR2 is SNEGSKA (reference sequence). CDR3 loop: CSASPGGDYEQYF. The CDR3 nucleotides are TGCAGTGCTAGTCCAGGGGGGGACTACGAGCAGTACTTC.

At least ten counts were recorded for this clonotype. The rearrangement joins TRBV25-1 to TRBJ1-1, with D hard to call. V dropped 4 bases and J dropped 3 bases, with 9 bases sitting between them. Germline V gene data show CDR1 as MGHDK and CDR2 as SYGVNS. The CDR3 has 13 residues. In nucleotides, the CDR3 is TGTGCCAGCAGTGGGGAGATCCACACTGAAGCTTTCTTT. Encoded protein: CASSGEIHTEAFF.

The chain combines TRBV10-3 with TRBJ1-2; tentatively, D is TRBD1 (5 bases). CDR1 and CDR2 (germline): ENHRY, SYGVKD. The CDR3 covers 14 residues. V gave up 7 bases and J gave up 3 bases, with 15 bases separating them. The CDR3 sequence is CAITTAGGDYGYTF. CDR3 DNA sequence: TGTGCCATCACGACGGCGGGGGGGGACTATGGCTACACCTTC.

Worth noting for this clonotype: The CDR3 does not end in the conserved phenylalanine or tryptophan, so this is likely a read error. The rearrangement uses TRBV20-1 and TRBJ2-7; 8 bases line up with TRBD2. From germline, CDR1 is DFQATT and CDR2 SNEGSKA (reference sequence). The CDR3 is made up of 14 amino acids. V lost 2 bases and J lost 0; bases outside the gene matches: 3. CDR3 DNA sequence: TGCAGTGCTAGACCAGCGGGGGTCTCCTACGAGCAGTACCTC. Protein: CSARPAGVSYEQYL.

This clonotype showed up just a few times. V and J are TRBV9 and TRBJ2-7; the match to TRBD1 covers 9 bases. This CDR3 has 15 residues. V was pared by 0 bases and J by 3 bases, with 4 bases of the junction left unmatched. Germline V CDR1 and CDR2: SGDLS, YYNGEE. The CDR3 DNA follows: TGTGCCAGCAGCGTAGCATGGACAGGGGACTACGAGCAGTACTTC. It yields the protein CASSVAWTGDYEQYF.

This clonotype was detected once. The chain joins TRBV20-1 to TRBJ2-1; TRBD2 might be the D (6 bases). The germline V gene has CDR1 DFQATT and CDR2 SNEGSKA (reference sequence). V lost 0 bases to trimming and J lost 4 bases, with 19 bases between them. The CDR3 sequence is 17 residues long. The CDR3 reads CSARDPRPRGIYNEQFF. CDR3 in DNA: TGCAGTGCTAGAGACCCCAGGCCGCGCGGGATTTACAATGAGCAGTTCTTC.

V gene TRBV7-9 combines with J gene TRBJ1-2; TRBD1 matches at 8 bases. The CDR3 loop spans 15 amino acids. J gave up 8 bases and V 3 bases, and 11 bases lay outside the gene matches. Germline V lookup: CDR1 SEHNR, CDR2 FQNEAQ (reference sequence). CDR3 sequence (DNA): TGTGCCAGCAGCTTTTCTGGACAGGGATTTGGAGGCTACACCTTC. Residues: CASSFSGQGFGGYTF.

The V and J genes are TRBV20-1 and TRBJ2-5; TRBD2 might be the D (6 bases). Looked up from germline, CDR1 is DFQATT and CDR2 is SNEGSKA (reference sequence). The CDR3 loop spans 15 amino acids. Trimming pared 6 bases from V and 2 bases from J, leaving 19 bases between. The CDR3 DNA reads TGCAGTGCGCGCACTAGCACCTACCGTCAAGAGACCCAGTACTTC. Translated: CSARTSTYRQETQYF.

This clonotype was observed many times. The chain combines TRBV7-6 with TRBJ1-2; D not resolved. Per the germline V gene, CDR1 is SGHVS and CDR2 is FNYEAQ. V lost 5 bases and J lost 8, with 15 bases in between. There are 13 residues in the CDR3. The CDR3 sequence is CASSPGEGQGYTF. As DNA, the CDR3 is TGTGCCAGCAGCCCCGGGGAGGGTCAAGGCTACACCTTC.

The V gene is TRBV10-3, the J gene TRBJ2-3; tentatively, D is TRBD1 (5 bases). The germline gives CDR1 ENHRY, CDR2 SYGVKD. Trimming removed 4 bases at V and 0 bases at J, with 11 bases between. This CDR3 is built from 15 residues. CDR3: CAISVKGVSTDTQYF. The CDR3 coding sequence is TGTGCCATCAGTGTGAAAGGGGTCAGCACAGATACGCAGTATTTT.

The CDR3 DNA follows: TGTGCCAGCAGCTTGGGACTGAAAGAGACCCAGTACTTC. Its protein is CASSLGLKETQYF. V gene TRBV7-9 combines with J gene TRBJ2-5; D may be TRBD2 (6 bases). The CDR3 contains 13 residues. Germline V gene sequence: CDR1 SEHNR, CDR2 FQNEAQ (reference sequence). Trimming left V 3 bases short and J 3 bases short, with 8 bases between.

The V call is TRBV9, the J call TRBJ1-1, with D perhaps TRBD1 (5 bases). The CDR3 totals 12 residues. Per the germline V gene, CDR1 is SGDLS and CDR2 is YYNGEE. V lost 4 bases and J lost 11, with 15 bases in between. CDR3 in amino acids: CASSPRDLEAFF. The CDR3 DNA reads TGTGCCAGCAGCCCCCGGGACTTGGAGGCTTTCTTT.

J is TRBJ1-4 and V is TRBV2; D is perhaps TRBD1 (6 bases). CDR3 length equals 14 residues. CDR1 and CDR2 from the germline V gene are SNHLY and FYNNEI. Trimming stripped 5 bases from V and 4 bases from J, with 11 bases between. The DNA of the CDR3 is TGTGCCAGCAGTCTCGGACAGTTTAATGAAAAACTGTTTTTT. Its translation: CASSLGQFNEKLFF.

The CDR3 region is CSARDIKNTEAFF. CDR3 coding DNA: TGCAGTGCTAGAGATATTAAGAACACTGAAGCTTTCTTT. The gene calls are TRBV20-1 and TRBJ1-1; no firm D call. V lost 0 bases and J 1 base, leaving 6 bases between the germline ends. The CDR3 spans 13 residues. Germline CDR1 DFQATT, CDR2 SNEGSKA (reference sequence).

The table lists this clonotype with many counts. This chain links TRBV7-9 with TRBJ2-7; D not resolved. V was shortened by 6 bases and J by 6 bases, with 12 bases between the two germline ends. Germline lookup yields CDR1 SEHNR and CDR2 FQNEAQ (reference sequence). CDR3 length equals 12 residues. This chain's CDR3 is CASSPRTPEQYF. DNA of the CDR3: TGTGCCAGCAGTCCCCGGACCCCCGAGCAGTACTTC.

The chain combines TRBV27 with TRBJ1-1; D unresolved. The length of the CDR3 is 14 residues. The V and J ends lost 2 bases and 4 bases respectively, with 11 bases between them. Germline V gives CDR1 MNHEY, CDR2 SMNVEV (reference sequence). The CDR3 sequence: CASSLTPVPTEAFF. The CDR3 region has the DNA TGTGCCAGCAGTTTAACGCCCGTACCCACTGAAGCTTTCTTT.

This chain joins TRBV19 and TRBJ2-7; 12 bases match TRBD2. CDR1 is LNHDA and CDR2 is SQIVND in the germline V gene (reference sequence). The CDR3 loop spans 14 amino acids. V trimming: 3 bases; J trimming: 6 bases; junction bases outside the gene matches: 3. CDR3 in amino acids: CASSIASGGAEQYF. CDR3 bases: TGTGCCAGTAGTATCGCTAGCGGGGGGGCCGAGCAGTACTTC.